The T cell receptor (beta chain) under discussion was sequenced for a study of identical twins. V was clipped by 2 bases and J by 5 bases, with 15 bases between them. The V gene's germline CDR1 is MGHRA and CDR2 YSYEKL. The CDR3 length is 15 residues. This clonotype came up a few times. A template switching step contributed a universal primer site, while unique molecular identifiers were present in the cDNA. One entry per CDR3 protein results from TCRdb running MiXCR on the 5' RACE reads. The table records hundreds of thousands of distinct CDR3 sequences, about 7.1% of them present only once. The donor group consisted entirely of healthy Caucasians. The sample was also reused in another study, on yellow fever vaccine responses in identical twins.

The rearrangement links TRBV4-1 to TRBJ1-1; TRBD1 might be the D (6 bases). The clonotype was recovered from a woman under 30 in good health. What was sequenced was PBMCs. Here the CDR3 DNA reads TGCGCCAGCAGCCAACCCCTTGGGCAGGGGACTGAAGCTTTCTTT. Translating gives CASSQPLGQGTEAFF.